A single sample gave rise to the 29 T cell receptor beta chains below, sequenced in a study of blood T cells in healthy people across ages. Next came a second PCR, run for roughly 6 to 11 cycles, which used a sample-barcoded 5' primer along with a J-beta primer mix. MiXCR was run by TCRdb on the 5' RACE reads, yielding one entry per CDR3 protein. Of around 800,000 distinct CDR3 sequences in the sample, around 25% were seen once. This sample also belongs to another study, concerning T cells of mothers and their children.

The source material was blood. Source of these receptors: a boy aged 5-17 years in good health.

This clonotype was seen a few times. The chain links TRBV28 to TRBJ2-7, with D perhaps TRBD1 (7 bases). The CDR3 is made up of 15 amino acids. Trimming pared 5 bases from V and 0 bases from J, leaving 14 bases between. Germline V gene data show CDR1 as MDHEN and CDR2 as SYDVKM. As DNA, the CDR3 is TGTGCCAGCAGTCCCGCGGGACAGTTCTCCTACGAGCAGTACTTC. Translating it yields CASSPAGQFSYEQYF.

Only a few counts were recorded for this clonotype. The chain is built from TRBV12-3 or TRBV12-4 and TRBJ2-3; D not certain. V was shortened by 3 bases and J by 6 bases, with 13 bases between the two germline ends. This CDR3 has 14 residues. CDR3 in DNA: TGTGCCAGCAGTTTTTCCAGGTTCCTGGATACGCAGTATTTT. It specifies CASSFSRFLDTQYF.

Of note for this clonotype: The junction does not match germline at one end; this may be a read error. The CDR3 sequence: CAGSSSPSGSYTGELFF. CDR3 bases: TGTGCCGGCAGCTCCTCGCCTAGCGGGAGTTACACCGGGGAGCTGTTTTTT. The chain employs TRBV5-5 and TRBJ2-2; 10 bases agree with TRBD2. The CDR3 covers 17 residues. Per germline, CDR1 SGHKS and CDR2 YYEKEE (reference sequence).

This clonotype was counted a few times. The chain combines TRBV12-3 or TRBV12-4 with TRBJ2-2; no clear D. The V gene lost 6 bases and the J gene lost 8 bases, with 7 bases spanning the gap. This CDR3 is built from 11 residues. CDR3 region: CASRLRGELFF. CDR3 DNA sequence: TGTGCCAGCAGGTTGAGGGGGGAGCTGTTTTTT.

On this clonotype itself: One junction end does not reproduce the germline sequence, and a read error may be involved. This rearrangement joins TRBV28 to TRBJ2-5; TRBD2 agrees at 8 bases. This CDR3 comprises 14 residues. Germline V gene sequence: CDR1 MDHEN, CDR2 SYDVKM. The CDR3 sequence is CASSSGGRFSEQSF. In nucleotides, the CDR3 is TGTGCCTCCTCTTCGGGGGGGCGGTTTAGCGAGCAGTCCTTC.

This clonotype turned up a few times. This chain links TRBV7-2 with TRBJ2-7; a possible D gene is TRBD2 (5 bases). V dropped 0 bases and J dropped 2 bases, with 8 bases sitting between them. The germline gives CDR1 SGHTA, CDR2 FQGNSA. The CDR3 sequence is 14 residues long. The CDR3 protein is CASSLARVPYEQYF. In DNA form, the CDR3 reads TGTGCCAGCAGCTTAGCGCGGGTTCCCTACGAGCAGTACTTC.

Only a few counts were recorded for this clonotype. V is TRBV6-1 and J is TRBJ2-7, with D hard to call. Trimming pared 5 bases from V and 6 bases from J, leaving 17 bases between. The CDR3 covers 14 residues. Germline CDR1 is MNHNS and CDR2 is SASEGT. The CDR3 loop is CASSLTDVVGEQYF. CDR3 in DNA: TGTGCCAGCAGTCTCACTGACGTAGTCGGCGAGCAGTACTTC.

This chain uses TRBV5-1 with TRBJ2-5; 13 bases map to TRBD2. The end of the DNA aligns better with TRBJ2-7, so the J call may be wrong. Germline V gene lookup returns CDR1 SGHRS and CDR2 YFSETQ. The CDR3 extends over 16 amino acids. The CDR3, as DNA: TGCGCCAGCAGCAGAGGACTAGCGGGGGCAGAGGACGAGCAGTACTTC. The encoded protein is CASSRGLAGAEDEQYF.

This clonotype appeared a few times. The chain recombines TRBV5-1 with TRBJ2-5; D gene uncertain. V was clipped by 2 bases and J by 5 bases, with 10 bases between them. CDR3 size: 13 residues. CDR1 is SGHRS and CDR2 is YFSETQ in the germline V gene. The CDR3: CASSFGVSETQYF. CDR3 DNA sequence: TGCGCCAGCAGCTTCGGAGTCTCGGAGACCCAGTACTTC.

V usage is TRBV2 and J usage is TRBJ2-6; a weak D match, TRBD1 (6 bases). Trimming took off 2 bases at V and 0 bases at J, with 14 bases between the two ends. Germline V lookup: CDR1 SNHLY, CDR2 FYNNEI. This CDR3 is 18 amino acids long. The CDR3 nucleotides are TGTGCCAGCAGTGAACGGTCAGGGGCCCTCTCTGGGGCCAACGTCCTGACTTTC. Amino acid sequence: CASSERSGALSGANVLTF.

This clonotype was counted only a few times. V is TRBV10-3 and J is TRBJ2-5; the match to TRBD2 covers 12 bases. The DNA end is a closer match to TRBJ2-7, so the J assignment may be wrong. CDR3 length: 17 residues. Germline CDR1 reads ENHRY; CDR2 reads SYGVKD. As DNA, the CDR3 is TGTGCCATCAGACCATCAAGGGCTAGCGGGGGGGCCGACGAGCAGTACTTC. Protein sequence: CAIRPSRASGGADEQYF.

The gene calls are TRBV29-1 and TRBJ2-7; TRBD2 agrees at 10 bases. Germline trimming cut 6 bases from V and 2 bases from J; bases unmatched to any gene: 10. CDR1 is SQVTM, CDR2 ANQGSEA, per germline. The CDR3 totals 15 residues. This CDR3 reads CSVESGLAETYEQYF. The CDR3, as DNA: TGCAGCGTAGAATCTGGACTAGCGGAGACCTACGAGCAGTACTTC.

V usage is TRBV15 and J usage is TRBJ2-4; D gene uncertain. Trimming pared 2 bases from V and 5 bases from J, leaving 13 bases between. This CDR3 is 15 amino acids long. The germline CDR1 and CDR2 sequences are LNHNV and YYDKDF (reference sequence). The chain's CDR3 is CATSRFAQPQNIQYF. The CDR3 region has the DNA TGTGCCACCAGCAGATTCGCCCAACCACAAAACATTCAGTACTTC.

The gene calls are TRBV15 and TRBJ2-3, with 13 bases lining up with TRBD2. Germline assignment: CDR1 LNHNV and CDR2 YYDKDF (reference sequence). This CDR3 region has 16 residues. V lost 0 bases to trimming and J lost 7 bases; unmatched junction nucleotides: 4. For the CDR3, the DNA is TGTGCCACCAGCAGAGATTTGACTAGCGGGGGGAATACGCAGTATTTT. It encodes CATSRDLTSGGNTQYF. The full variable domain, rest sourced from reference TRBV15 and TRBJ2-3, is DAMVIQNPRYQVTQFGKPVTLSCSQTLNHNVMYWYQQKSSQAPKLLFHYYDKDFNNEADTPDNFQSRRPNTSFCFLDIRSPGLGDTAMYLCATSRDLTSGGNTQYFGPGTRLTVL.

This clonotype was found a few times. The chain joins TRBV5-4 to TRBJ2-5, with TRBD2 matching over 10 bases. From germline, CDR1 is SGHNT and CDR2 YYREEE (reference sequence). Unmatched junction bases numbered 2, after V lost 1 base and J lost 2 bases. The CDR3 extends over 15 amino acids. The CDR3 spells CASSLTSGVQETQYF. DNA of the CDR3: TGTGCCAGCAGCTTGACTAGCGGGGTGCAAGAGACCCAGTACTTC.

The CDR3 sequence: CASSAWQNKGTQYF. DNA of the CDR3: TGTGCCAGCAGCGCGTGGCAGAATAAGGGGACCCAGTACTTC. The V gene is TRBV6-1, the J gene TRBJ2-5; D uncertain. The V end lost 6 bases, the J end lost 7 bases, and 18 bases lay between the germline ends. CDR1 is MNHNS, CDR2 SASEGT, per germline. The CDR3 totals 14 residues.

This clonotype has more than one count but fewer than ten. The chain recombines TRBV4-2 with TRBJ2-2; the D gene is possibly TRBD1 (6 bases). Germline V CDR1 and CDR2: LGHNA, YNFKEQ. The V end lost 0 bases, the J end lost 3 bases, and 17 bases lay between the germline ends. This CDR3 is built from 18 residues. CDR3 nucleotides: TGTGCCAGCAGCCAAGATGAGGGGGATTTGATGGACACCGGGGAGCTGTTTTTT. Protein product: CASSQDEGDLMDTGELFF.

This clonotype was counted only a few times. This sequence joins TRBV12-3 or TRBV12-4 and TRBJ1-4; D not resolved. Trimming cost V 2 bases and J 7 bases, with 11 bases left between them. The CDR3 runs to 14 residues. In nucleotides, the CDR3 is TGTGCCAGCAGTTTATCCCCCGGGAGTGAAAAACTGTTTTTT. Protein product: CASSLSPGSEKLFF.

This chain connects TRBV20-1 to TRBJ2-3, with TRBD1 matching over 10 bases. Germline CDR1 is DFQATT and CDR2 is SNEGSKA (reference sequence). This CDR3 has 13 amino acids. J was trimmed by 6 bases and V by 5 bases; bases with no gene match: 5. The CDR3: CSAQDRGEDTQYF. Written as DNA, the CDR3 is TGCAGTGCTCAGGACAGGGGGGAGGATACGCAGTATTTT.

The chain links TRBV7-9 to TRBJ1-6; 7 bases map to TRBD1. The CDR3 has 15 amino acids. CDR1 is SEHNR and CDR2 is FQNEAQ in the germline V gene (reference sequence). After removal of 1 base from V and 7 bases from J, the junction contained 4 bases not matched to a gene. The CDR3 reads CASSLGQGGNSPLHF. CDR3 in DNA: TGTGCCAGCAGCTTAGGCCAGGGGGGGAATTCACCCCTCCACTTT.

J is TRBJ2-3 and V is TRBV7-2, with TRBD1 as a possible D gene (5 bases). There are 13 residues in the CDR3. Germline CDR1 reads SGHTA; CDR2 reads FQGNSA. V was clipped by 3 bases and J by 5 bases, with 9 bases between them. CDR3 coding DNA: TGTGCCAGCAGCTTCTTAGGGGTAGATACGCAGTATTTT. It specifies CASSFLGVDTQYF.

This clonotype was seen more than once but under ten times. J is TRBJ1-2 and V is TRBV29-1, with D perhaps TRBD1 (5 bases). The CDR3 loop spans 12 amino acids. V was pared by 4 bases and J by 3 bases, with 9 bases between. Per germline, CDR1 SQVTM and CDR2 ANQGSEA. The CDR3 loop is CSVVGGDYGYTF. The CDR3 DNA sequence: TGCAGCGTTGTGGGGGGGGACTATGGCTACACCTTC.

CDR3 sequence reads: CATSRGTGRGVAKNIQYF. CDR3 in DNA: TGTGCCACCAGCAGAGGTACAGGGAGGGGAGTAGCCAAAAACATTCAGTACTTC. This rearrangement joins TRBV15 to TRBJ2-4; a possible D gene is TRBD2 (7 bases). The CDR3 has 18 amino acids. The V end was cut by 1 base, the J end by 0 bases, with 16 bases between. The germline V gene encodes CDR1 LNHNV and CDR2 YYDKDF (reference sequence). The variable domain in full, with the rest retrieved from reference TRBV15 and TRBJ2-4, is DAMVIQNPRYQVTQFGKPVTLSCSQTLNHNVMYWYQQKSSQAPKLLFHYYDKDFNNEADTPDNFQSRRPNTSFCFLDIRSPGLGDTAMYLCATSRGTGRGVAKNIQYFGAGTRLSVL.

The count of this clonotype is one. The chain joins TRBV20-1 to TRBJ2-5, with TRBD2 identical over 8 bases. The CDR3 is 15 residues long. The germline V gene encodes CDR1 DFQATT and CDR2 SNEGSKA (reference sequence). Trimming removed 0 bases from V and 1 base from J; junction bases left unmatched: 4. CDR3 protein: CSARDPRGAQETQYF. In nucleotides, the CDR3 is TGCAGTGCTAGAGATCCGCGGGGGGCCCAAGAGACCCAGTACTTC.

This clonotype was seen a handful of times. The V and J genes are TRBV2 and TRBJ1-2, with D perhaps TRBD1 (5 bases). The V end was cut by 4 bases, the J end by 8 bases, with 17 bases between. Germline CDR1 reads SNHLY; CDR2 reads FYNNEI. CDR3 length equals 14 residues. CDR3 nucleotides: TGTGCCAGCAGTGTAGCGCGGCAGGGTGAGGGCTACACCTTC. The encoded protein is CASSVARQGEGYTF.

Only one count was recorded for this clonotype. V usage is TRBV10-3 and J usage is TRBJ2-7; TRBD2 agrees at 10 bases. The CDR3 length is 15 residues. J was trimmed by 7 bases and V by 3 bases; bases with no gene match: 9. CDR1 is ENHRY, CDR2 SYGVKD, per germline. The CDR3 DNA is TGTGCCATCAGTGATGTTAGCGGGGGGAACTATGAGCAGTACTTC. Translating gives CAISDVSGGNYEQYF.

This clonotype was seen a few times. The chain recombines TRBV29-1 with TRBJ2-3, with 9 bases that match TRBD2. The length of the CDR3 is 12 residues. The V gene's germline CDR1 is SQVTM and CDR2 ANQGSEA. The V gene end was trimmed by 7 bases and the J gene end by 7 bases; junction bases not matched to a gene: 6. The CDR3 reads CSAQAGGNTQYF. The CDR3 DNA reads TGCAGCGCCCAGGCGGGGGGGAATACGCAGTATTTT.

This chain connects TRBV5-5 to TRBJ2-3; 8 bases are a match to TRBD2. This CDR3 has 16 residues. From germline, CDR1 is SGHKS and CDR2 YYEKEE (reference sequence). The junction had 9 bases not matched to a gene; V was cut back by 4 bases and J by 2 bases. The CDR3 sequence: CASSPGLAGATDTQYF. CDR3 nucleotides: TGTGCCAGCAGCCCCGGACTAGCCGGGGCCACAGATACGCAGTATTTT.

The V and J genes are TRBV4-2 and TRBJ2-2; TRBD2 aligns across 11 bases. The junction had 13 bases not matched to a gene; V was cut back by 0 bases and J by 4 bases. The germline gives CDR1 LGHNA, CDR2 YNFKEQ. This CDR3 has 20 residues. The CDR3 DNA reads TGTGCCAGCAGCCAAGATAGAGGAGTAGCGGGGGGGCCGGGCACCGGGGAGCTGTTTTTT. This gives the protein CASSQDRGVAGGPGTGELFF.